This TCR beta chain was recorded in a study of CD8+CD57+ T cells in acquired aplastic anemia. This clonotype was picked up many times. CD8+CD57+ cell expansion, shown by flow cytometry, had occurred in the patients selected for sequencing. Blood samples were obtained from patients who had received no prior therapy. CDR1 is LNHDA and CDR2 is SQIVND in the germline V gene (reference sequence). The CDR3 covers 18 residues. The ends lost 5 bases at V and 4 bases at J; junction bases unmatched: 15. Using genomic DNA as the template, TCR beta VDJ and CDR3 profiling was carried out. MiXCR was run by TCRdb on the reads, yielding one entry per CDR3 protein. The repertoire consists of around 200,000 distinct CDR3 sequences, with roughly 50% occurring once and the leading ten covering approximately 20%.

The rearrangement uses TRBV19 and TRBJ1-2; 11 nucleotides align to TRBD1. The specimen sequenced was sorted CD4+, CD8+, or CD8+CD57+ T cells (not recorded which) from PBMCs. The sequence derives from a human donor with aplastic anemia. CDR3 region: CASSRPPGTGGFGYGYTF. As DNA, the CDR3 is TGTGCCAGTAGTCGCCCTCCCGGGACAGGGGGTTTCGGCTATGGCTACACCTTC. Combining the CDR3 with reference TRBV19 and TRBJ1-2 gives the whole variable domain DGGITQSPKYLFRKEGQNVTLSCEQNLNHDAMYWYRQDPGQGLRLIYYSQIVNDFQKGDIAEGYSVSREKKESFPLTVTSAQKNPTAFYLCASSRPPGTGGFGYGYTFGSGTRLTVV.